This T cell receptor beta chain was documented in a study of blood T cell repertoires in COVID-19. Study summary: The samples span acute and convalescent COVID-19 from the United States, Italy and Spain.

The V segment lost 5 bases and the J segment 0 bases; nucleotides outside the gene matches: 5. CDR1 is SEHNR, CDR2 FQNEAQ, per germline (reference sequence). This CDR3 comprises 15 residues. Generated by immunoSEQ multiplex PCR, the TCRdb table keeps only in-frame clones and is missing some. Found here are approximately 300,000 clones, around nine tenths of them singletons; the top ten hold 10% to 12%. What was sequenced was peripheral blood. The TCR sequence derives from a woman in her twenties or thirties with COVID-19, enrolled during active disease. The V gene is TRBV7-9, the J gene TRBJ2-3, with TRBD1 matching over 7 bases. The CDR3 region has the DNA TGTGCCAGCAGCCCAACAGGGGCGAGCACAGATACGCAGTATTTT. Protein: CASSPTGASTDTQYF.